This entry lists 23 T cell receptor beta chains sequenced from one sample in a study of shared clonotypes between healthy human individuals. The repertoire was sequenced with immunoSEQ multiplex PCR; TCRdb's copy has only in-frame clones and lacks some. Here the sample spans about 2 million clones, approximately 94% being singletons. CD8 cells regarded as naive lacked CD45RO, were positively chosen for CCR7, and omitted terminally differentiated effector memory CD45RA+ cells. The sequenced sample was naive CD8+ T cells sorted from blood. The source is a young man in good health.

V usage is TRBV13 and J usage is TRBJ1-2, with no clear D. V was pared by 7 bases and J by 1 base, with 10 bases between. This CDR3 contains 13 residues. Looked up from germline, CDR1 is PRHDT and CDR2 is FYEKMQ (reference sequence). CDR3 loop: CASTQESNYGYTF. The CDR3 bases are TGTGCCAGCACCCAAGAGAGTAACTATGGCTACACCTTC.

The V gene is TRBV4-1, the J gene TRBJ2-7; TRBD2 agrees at 8 bases. The CDR3 loop spans 15 amino acids. V shed 2 bases and J 3 bases; nucleotides not matched to a gene: 6. CDR1 MGHRA and CDR2 YSYEKL come from the germline V gene. Here the CDR3 reads CASSQLSGEYYEQYF. CDR3 coding DNA: TGCGCCAGCAGCCAACTTAGCGGGGAGTACTACGAGCAGTACTTC.

The genes are TRBV7-8 and TRBJ2-3; 8 bases agree with TRBD1. Germline V CDR1 and CDR2: SGHVS, FQNEAQ. J was trimmed by 3 bases and V by 5 bases; bases with no gene match: 7. The CDR3 loop spans 15 amino acids. The CDR3 DNA follows: TGTGCCAGCAGCACGCAGGGGGCCACTACAGATACGCAGTATTTT. This gives the protein CASSTQGATTDTQYF.

This clone was seen just once. J is TRBJ2-3 and V is TRBV13; D not resolved. There are 18 residues in the CDR3. The V and J ends lost 2 bases and 0 bases respectively, with 18 bases between them. CDR1 is PRHDT and CDR2 is FYEKMQ in the germline V gene (reference sequence). Written as DNA, the CDR3 is TGTGCCAGCAGCTTACACGTGCGGATGGGTACTAGCACAGATACGCAGTATTTT. Translated, it gives CASSLHVRMGTSTDTQYF.

Concerning this clone: With a much larger clone just one base away, this may be a read error. The gene calls are TRBV7-2 and TRBJ2-7, with D unresolved. V was shortened by 5 bases and J by 0 bases, with 2 bases between the two germline ends. Germline loops: CDR1 SGHTA, CDR2 FQGNSA. The CDR3 length is 11 residues. CDR3 sequence: CASSVSYEQYF. CDR3 bases: TGTGCCAGCAGCGTCTCCTACGAGCAGTACTTC.

V usage is TRBV29-1 and J usage is TRBJ1-2; the D gene is possibly TRBD1 (5 bases). CDR3 size: 12 residues. CDR1 is SQVTM, CDR2 ANQGSEA, per germline. This CDR3 is CSTTVGEGGYTF. The CDR3 region has the DNA TGCAGTACAACGGTGGGGGAGGGTGGCTACACCTTC.

The J gene is TRBJ2-1, the V gene TRBV28; 8 bases fit TRBD1. The CDR3 spans 15 residues. Germline V gives CDR1 MDHEN, CDR2 SYDVKM. Trimming cost V 4 bases and J 7 bases; bases outside gene matches: 9. Here the CDR3 DNA reads TGTGCCAGCAGTTCCCTTCCGGACAGGGCTAATGAGCAGTTCTTC. This sequence encodes CASSSLPDRANEQFF.

This chain links TRBV2 with TRBJ2-7, with unresolved D. This CDR3 is built from 14 residues. Trimming took off 2 bases at V and 6 bases at J, with 14 bases between the two ends. In germline, CDR1 is SNHLY, CDR2 FYNNEI. The CDR3 spells CASSERLEVLEQYF. The CDR3 DNA sequence: TGTGCCAGCAGTGAACGGCTTGAGGTTCTCGAGCAGTACTTC.

The genes are TRBV9 and TRBJ2-3; D call uncertain. Looked up from germline, CDR1 is SGDLS and CDR2 is YYNGEE. Between the trimmed V and J ends, which lost 3 bases and 3 bases, there was a span of 5 bases. The CDR3 is 12 amino acids. The CDR3 loop is CASSGNTDTQYF. CDR3 nucleotide sequence: TGTGCCAGCAGCGGCAATACAGATACGCAGTATTTT. Combining the CDR3 with reference TRBV9 and TRBJ2-3 gives the whole variable domain DSGVTQTPKHLITATGQRVTLRCSPRSGDLSVYWYQQSLDQGLQFLIQYYNGEERAKGNILERFSAQQFPDLHSELNLSSLELGDSALYFCASSGNTDTQYFGPGTRLTVL.

The chain is built from TRBV9 and TRBJ2-2; 8 bases line up with TRBD2. Germline trimming cut 4 bases from V and 1 base from J; bases unmatched to any gene: 3. CDR3 length: 15 residues. Germline values: CDR1 SGDLS, CDR2 YYNGEE. The CDR3 spells CASSRGGLNTGELFF. The CDR3 bases are TGTGCCAGCAGCCGCGGGGGGTTGAACACCGGGGAGCTGTTTTTT.

The CDR3 loop reads CSVVGAENTEAFF. Here the CDR3 DNA reads TGCAGCGTTGTTGGGGCAGAGAACACTGAAGCTTTCTTT. The chain combines TRBV29-1 with TRBJ1-1; D is perhaps TRBD1 (5 bases). CDR3 length: 13 amino acids. V shed 4 bases and J shed 1 base, with 10 bases lying between them. Per the germline V gene, CDR1 is SQVTM and CDR2 is ANQGSEA.

About this clone itself: Other DNA sequences in the same sample also yield this CDR3. The chain has TRBV6-5 and TRBJ2-2; D ambiguous. V lost 2 bases and J 2 bases, leaving 6 bases between the germline ends. The CDR3 has 14 amino acids. CDR1 is MNHEY and CDR2 is SVGAGI in the germline V gene. The CDR3 region is CASSYGLNTGELFF. CDR3 coding DNA: TGTGCCAGCAGTTACGGGCTCAACACCGGGGAGCTGTTTTTT.

V is TRBV4-2 and J is TRBJ2-3, with TRBD1 matching 7 bases. After removal of 2 bases from V and 1 base from J, the junction contained 12 bases not matched to a gene. In germline, CDR1 is LGHNA, CDR2 YNFKEQ. CDR3 size: 18 residues. The CDR3 bases are TGTGCCAGCAGCCAATATTCTACAGGGGAAGGGGGCACAGATACGCAGTATTTT. The encoded protein is CASSQYSTGEGGTDTQYF.

The V call is TRBV6-5, the J call TRBJ2-7, with 8 bases identical to TRBD2. CDR3 length: 13 residues. Trimming removed 7 bases from V and 4 bases from J; junction bases left unmatched: 6. Germline-derived CDR1 and CDR2 are MNHEY and SVGAGI. The CDR3 sequence is CASNPAGAYEQYF. In DNA, the CDR3 is TGTGCCAGCAATCCAGCGGGAGCATACGAGCAGTACTTC.

The V call is TRBV2, the J call TRBJ1-1; D not resolved. CDR1 SNHLY and CDR2 FYNNEI come from the germline V gene. This CDR3 is built from 13 residues. V shed 5 bases and J shed 5 bases, with 12 bases lying between them. The CDR3 coding sequence is TGTGCCAGCAGTACGGTGGAAATGACTGAAGCTTTCTTT. As protein: CASSTVEMTEAFF.

V usage is TRBV2 and J usage is TRBJ2-2, with 8 bases lining up with TRBD1. V shed 11 bases and J 7 bases; nucleotides not matched to a gene: 6. The CDR3 is 12 residues long. Looked up from germline, CDR1 is SNHLY and CDR2 is FYNNEI. The CDR3 here is CASGQGVGELFF. CDR3 DNA: TGTGCCTCCGGACAGGGAGTCGGGGAGCTGTTTTTT.

V is TRBV2 and J is TRBJ1-4; no firm D call. The CDR3 is made up of 14 amino acids. Trimming cost V 8 bases and J 0 bases, with 10 bases left between them. CDR1 is SNHLY and CDR2 is FYNNEI in the germline V gene. The CDR3 DNA is TGTGCCAGCGTCCGGGCAACAACTAATGAAAAACTGTTTTTT. This translates into CASVRATTNEKLFF.

V is TRBV7-2 and J is TRBJ2-6, with D tentatively TRBD1 (5 bases). Germline CDR1 SGHTA, CDR2 FQGNSA. The CDR3 has 17 amino acids. V was clipped by 5 bases and J by 6 bases, with 20 bases between them. Here the CDR3 DNA reads TGTGCCAGCAGCCACCTATGGCAGGGCTCGTTGGCCAACGTCCTGACTTTC. Translation: CASSHLWQGSLANVLTF.

The CDR3 region is CASSLEGTGGTEAFF. The DNA of the CDR3 is TGCGCCAGCAGCTTGGAAGGGACAGGGGGCACTGAAGCTTTCTTT. This chain joins TRBV5-1 and TRBJ1-1, with 11 bases lining up with TRBD1. The CDR3 sequence is 15 residues long. V was pared by 0 bases and J by 4 bases, with 2 bases of the junction left unmatched. Per the germline V gene, CDR1 is SGHRS and CDR2 is YFSETQ.

The chain employs TRBV2 and TRBJ2-7, with 8 positions matching TRBD1. CDR1 is SNHLY, CDR2 FYNNEI, per germline. Losses at the gene ends were 2 bases for V and 3 bases for J; bases not matched to a gene: 3. The CDR3 extends over 14 amino acids. The CDR3 loop is CASSERTGIYEQYF. The CDR3 nucleotides read TGTGCCAGCAGTGAACGGACAGGGATCTACGAGCAGTACTTC. Complete variable domain (other parts from reference TRBV2 and TRBJ2-7): EPEVTQTPSHQVTQMGQEVILRCVPISNHLYFYWYRQILGQKVEFLVSFYNNEISEKSEIFDDQFSVERPDGSNFTLKIRSTKLEDSAMYFCASSERTGIYEQYFGPGTRLTVT.

The CDR3 DNA reads TGTGCCACTTCAGCGGGGCCTTACTCCTACAATGAGCAGTTCTTC. Its protein product is CATSAGPYSYNEQFF. The chain recombines TRBV2 with TRBJ2-1, with 7 bases matching TRBD2. Germline CDR1 and CDR2: SNHLY and FYNNEI. Losses at the gene ends were 10 bases for V and 0 bases for J; bases not matched to a gene: 9. The CDR3 runs to 15 residues.

The genes are TRBV6-5 and TRBJ2-2, with a possible D match to TRBD2 (6 bases). Germline V gene lookup returns CDR1 MNHEY and CDR2 SVGAGI. The V end was cut by 7 bases, the J end by 3 bases, with 12 bases between. The CDR3 runs to 14 residues. CDR3 in DNA: TGTGCCAGCAAGGAGGGGTGGGACACCGGGGAGCTGTTTTTT. This gives the protein CASKEGWDTGELFF.

In regard to this clone: The same CDR3 is also encoded by other DNA sequences in this sample. This chain joins TRBV5-1 and TRBJ2-7; 10 nucleotides line up with TRBD1. The germline gives CDR1 SGHRS, CDR2 YFSETQ. The CDR3 is made up of 14 amino acids. Losses at the gene ends were 0 bases for V and 5 bases for J; bases not matched to a gene: 2. For the CDR3, the DNA is TGCGCCAGCAGCTTGGAGGACAGGGGGGACGAGCAGTACTTC. Protein sequence: CASSLEDRGDEQYF.